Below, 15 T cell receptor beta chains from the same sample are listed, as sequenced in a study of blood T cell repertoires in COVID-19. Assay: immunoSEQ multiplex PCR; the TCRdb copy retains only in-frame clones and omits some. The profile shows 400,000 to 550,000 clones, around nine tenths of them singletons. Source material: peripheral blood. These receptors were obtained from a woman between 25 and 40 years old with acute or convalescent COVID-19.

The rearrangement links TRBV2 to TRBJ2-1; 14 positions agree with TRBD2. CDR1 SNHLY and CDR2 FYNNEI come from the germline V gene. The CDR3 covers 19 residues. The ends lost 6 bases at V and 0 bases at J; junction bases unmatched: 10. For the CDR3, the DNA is TGTGCCAGCAGGGCGGGGACTAGCGGGGGCCCAAGCTCCTACAATGAGCAGTTCTTC. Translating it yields CASRAGTSGGPSSYNEQFF.

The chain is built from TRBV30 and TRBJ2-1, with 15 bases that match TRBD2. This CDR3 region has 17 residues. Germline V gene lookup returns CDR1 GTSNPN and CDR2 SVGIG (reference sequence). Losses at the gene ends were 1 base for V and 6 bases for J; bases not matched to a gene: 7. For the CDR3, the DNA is TGTGCCTGGAGTGAGGGACTAGCGGGGGGAATTGGCAATGAGCAGTTCTTC. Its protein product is CAWSEGLAGGIGNEQFF.

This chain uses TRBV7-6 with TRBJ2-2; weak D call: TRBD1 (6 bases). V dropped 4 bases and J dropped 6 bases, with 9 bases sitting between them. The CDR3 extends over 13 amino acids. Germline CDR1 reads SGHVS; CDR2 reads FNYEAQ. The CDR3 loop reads CASSSPGAGELFF. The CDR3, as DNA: TGTGCCAGCAGCTCACCAGGGGCCGGGGAGCTGTTTTTT. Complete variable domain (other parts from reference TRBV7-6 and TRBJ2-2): GAGVSQSPRYKVTKRGQDVALRCDPISGHVSLYWYRQALGQGPEFLTYFNYEAQQDKSGLPNDRFSAERPEGSISTLTIQRTEQRDSAMYRCASSSPGAGELFFGEGSRLTVL.

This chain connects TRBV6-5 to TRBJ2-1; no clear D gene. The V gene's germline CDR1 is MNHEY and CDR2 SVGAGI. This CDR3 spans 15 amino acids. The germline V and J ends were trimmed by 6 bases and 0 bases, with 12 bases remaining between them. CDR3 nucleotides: TGTGCCAGCAGCGAGCAATATAGCTCCTACAATGAGCAGTTCTTC. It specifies CASSEQYSSYNEQFF.

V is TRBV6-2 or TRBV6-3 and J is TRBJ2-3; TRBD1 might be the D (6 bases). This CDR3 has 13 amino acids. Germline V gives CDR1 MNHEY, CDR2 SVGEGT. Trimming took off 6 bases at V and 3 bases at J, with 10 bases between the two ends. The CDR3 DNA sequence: TGTGCCAGCAGCCTAGGGGGAACAGATACGCAGTATTTT. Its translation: CASSLGGTDTQYF.

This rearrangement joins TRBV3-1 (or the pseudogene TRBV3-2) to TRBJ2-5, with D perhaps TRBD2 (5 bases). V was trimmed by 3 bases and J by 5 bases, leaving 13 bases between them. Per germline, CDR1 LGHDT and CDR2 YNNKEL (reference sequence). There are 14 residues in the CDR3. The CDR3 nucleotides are TGTGCCAGCAGCCATTTTGGGGAGTCGGAGACCCAGTACTTC. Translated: CASSHFGESETQYF.

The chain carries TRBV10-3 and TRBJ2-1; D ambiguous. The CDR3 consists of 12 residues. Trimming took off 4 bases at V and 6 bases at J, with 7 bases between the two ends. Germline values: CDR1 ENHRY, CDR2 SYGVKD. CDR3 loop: CAISGSSNEQFF. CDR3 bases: TGTGCCATCAGTGGGTCTAGCAATGAGCAGTTCTTC.

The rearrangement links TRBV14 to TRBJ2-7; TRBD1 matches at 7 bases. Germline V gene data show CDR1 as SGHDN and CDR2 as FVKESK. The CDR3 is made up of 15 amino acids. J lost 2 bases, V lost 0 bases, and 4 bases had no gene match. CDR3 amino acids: CASSQESGTAYEQYF. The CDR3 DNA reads TGTGCCAGCAGCCAAGAGTCAGGGACAGCCTACGAGCAGTACTTC.

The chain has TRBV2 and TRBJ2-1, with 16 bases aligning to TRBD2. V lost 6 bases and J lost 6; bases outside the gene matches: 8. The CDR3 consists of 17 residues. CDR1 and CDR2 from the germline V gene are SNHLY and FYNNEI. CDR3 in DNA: TGTGCCAGCAGACTGGGACTAGCGGGGGGGCCCGGCAATGAGCAGTTCTTC. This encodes CASRLGLAGGPGNEQFF.

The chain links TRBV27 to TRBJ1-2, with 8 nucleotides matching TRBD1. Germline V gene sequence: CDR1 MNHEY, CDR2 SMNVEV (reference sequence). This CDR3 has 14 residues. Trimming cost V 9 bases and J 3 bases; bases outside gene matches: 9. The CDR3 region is CARGETGADYGYTF. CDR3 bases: TGTGCCAGAGGGGAGACAGGGGCCGACTATGGCTACACCTTC.

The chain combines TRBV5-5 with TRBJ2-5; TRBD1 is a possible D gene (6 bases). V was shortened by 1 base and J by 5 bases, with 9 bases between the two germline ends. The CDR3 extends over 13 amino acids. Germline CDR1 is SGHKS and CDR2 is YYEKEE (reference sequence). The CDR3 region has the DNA TGTGCCAGCAGCTTGTTGGGGGCGGAGACCCAGTACTTC. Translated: CASSLLGAETQYF.

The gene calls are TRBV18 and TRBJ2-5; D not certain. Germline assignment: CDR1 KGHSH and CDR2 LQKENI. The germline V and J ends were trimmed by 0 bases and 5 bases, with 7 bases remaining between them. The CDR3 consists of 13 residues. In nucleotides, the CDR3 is TGTGCCAGCTCACCACCGTATGTGGAGACCCAGTACTTC. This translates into CASSPPYVETQYF.

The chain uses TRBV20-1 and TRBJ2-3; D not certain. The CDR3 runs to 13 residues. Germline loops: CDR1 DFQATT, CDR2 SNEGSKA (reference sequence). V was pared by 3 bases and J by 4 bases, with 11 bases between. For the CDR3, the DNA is TGCAGTGCTAGTAGACCCCAGGCAGATACGCAGTATTTT. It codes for CSASRPQADTQYF.

The CDR3 DNA reads TGTGCCAGCAGTGGGGCGGGGGGTACCCCCTACGAGCAGTACTTC. This sequence encodes CASSGAGGTPYEQYF. The chain employs TRBV2 and TRBJ2-7, with 8 bases aligning to TRBD2. This CDR3 comprises 15 residues. CDR1 is SNHLY and CDR2 is FYNNEI in the germline V gene. Trimming took 4 bases from V and 2 from J; bases not matched to a gene: 7.

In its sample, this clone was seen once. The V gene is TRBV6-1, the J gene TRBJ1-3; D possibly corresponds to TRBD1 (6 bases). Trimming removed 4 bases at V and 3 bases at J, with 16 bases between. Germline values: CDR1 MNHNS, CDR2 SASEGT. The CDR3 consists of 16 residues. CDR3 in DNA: TGTGCCAGCAGTGGCCGGCCACAGGGAAGTGGAAACACCATATATTTT. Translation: CASSGRPQGSGNTIYF.